According to its frequency, the clone carrying this T cell receptor beta chain is medium-sized (0.01 to 0.1%). The CDR3 length is 17 residues. Carbamazepine had induced Stevens-Johnson syndrome or toxic epidermal necrolysis in the sequenced donors. TCR subtype-specific primers in iRepertoire multiplex PCR prepared libraries for bulk and single-cell sequencing. TCRdb reprocessed the multiplex PCR reads and keeps a single row for each CDR3 protein, giving no DNA. The table gives about 8,300 distinct CDR3 sequences; the top ten clones make up roughly 24% of it. The data originate from a study of T cells in severe cutaneous drug reactions.

The specimen was cells from a skin blister. The origin of this receptor is a human donor with a severe cutaneous adverse drug reaction. The gene calls are TRBV12-3 or TRBV12-4 and TRBJ2-7; TCRdb's D call, TRBD2, is unchecked because there is no DNA. CDR3 region: CASSLAWPSVGSYEQYF.